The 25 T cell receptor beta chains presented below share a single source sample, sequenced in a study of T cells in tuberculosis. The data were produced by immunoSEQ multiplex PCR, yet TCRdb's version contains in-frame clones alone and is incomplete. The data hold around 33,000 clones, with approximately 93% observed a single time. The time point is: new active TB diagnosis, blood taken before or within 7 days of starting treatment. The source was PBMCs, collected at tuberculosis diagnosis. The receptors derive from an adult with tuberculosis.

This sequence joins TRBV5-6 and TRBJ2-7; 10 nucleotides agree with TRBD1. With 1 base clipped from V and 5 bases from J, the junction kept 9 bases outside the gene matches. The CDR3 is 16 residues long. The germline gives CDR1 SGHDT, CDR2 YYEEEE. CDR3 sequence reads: CASSLNLGQGSHEQYF. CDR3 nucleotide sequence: TGTGCCAGCAGCTTGAATTTGGGACAGGGGTCCCACGAGCAGTACTTC.

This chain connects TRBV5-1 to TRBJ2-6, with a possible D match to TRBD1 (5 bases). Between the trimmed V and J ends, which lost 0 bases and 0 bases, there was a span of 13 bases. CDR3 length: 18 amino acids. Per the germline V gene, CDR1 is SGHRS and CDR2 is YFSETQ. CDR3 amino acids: CASSLEGVVYSGANVLTF. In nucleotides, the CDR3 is TGCGCCAGCAGCTTGGAAGGGGTAGTGTACTCTGGGGCCAACGTCCTGACTTTC.

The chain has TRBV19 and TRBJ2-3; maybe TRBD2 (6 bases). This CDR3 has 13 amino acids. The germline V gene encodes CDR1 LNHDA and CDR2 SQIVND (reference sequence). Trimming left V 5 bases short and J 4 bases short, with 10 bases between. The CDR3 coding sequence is TGTGCCAGTAGTGGTCGGGGGTCAGATACGCAGTATTTT. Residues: CASSGRGSDTQYF.

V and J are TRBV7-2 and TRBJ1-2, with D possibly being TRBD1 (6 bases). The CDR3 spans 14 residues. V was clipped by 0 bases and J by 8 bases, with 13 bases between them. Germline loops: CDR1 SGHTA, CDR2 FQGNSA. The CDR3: CASSLAHREGGYTF. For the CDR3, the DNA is TGTGCCAGCAGCTTAGCGCACAGGGAAGGGGGCTACACCTTC.

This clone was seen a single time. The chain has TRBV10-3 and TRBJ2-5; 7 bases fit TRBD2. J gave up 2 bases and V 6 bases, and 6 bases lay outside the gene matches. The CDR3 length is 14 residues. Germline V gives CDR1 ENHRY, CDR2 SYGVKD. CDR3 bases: TGTGCCATCAGGTCTGGGGGAGGGCAAGAGACCCAGTACTTC. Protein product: CAIRSGGGQETQYF.

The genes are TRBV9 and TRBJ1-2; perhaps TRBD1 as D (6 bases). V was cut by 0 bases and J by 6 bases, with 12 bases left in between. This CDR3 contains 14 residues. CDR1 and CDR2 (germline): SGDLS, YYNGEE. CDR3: CASSVVTGQHGYTF. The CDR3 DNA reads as TGTGCCAGCAGCGTAGTGACAGGCCAGCATGGCTACACCTTC.

CDR3 nucleotide sequence: TGTGCCAGCAGCTTGGGACTAGCGGCGAAGACTAGCACAGATACGCAGTATTTT. The encoded protein is CASSLGLAAKTSTDTQYF. The chain recombines TRBV9 with TRBJ2-3; 11 bases fit TRBD2. The CDR3 totals 18 residues. V lost 4 bases to trimming and J lost 0 bases; unmatched junction nucleotides: 10. Germline values: CDR1 SGDLS, CDR2 YYNGEE.

Written as DNA, the CDR3 is TGCGCCAGCAGCTTGGAACTCGCGGCAGATACGCAGTATTTT. This encodes CASSLELAADTQYF. The rearrangement links TRBV5-1 to TRBJ2-3; no reliable D call. The CDR3 contains 14 residues. The V and J ends lost 0 bases and 4 bases respectively, with 9 bases between them. Germline V gives CDR1 SGHRS, CDR2 YFSETQ.

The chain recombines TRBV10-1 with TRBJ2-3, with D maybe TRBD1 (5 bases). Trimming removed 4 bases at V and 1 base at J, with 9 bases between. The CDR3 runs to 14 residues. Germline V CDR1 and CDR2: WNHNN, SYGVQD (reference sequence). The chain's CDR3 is CASSATGRTDTQYF. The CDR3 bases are TGCGCCAGCAGTGCTACAGGCCGCACAGATACGCAGTATTTT.

Here the CDR3 reads CASSYAGQGNQPQHF. The CDR3 DNA follows: TGTGCCAGCAGCTATGCCGGACAGGGCAATCAGCCCCAGCATTTT. This chain joins TRBV2 and TRBJ1-5, with 7 bases identical to TRBD1. Per germline, CDR1 SNHLY and CDR2 FYNNEI. This CDR3 is 15 amino acids long. Unmatched junction bases numbered 7, after V lost 6 bases and J lost 2 bases.

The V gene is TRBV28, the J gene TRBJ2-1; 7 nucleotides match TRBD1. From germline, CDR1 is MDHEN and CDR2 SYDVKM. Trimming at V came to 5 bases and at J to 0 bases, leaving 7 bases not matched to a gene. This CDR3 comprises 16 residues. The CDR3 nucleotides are TGTGCCAGCAGTCAAACGGGACAGAGCTCCTACAATGAGCAGTTCTTC. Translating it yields CASSQTGQSSYNEQFF. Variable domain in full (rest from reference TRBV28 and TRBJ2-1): DVKVTQSSRYLVKRTGEKVFLECVQDMDHENMFWYRQDPGLGLRLIYFSYDVKMKEKGDIPEGYSVSREKKERFSLILESASTNQTSMYLCASSQTGQSSYNEQFFGPGTRLTVL.

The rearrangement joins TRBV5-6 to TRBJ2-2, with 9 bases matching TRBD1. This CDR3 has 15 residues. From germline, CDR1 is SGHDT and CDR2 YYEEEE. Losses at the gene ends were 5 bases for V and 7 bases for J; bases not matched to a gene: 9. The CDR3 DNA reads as TGTGCCAGCAGTTTCCGGACAGGGGTGATCGGGGAGCTGTTTTTT. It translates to CASSFRTGVIGELFF.

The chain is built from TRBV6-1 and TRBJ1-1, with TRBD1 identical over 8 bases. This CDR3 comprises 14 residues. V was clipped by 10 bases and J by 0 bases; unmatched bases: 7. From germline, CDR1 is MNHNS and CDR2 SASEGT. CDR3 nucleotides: TGTGCCACCGAGACAGGGGCTATGAACACTGAAGCTTTCTTT. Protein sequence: CATETGAMNTEAFF.

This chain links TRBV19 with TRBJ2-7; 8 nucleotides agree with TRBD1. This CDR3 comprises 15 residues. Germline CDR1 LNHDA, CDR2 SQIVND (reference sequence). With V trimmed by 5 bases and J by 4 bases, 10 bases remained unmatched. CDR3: CASSPAGTGGYEQYF. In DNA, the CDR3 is TGTGCCAGTAGTCCTGCCGGAACAGGGGGGTACGAGCAGTACTTC.

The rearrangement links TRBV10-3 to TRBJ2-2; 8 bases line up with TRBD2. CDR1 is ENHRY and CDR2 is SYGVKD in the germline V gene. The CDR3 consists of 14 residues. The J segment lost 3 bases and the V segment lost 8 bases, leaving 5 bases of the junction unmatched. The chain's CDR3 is CAIAGGGDTGELFF. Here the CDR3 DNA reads TGTGCCATCGCGGGGGGCGGGGACACCGGGGAGCTGTTTTTT.

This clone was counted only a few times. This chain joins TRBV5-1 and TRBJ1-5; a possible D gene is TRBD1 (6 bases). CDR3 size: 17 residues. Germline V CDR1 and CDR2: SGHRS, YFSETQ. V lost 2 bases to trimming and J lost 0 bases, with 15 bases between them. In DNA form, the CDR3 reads TGCGCCAGCAGCTTCGCCGGGGGGCCCTATAGCAATCAGCCCCAGCATTTT. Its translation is CASSFAGGPYSNQPQHF.

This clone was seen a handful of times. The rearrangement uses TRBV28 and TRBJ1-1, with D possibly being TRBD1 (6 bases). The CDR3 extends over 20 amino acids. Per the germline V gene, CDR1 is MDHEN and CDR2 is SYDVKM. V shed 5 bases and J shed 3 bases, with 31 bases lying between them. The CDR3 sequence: CASSLPPFSIGQMEDTEAFF. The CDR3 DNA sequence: TGTGCCAGCAGTCTCCCACCTTTTAGTATAGGACAGATGGAGGACACTGAAGCTTTCTTT.

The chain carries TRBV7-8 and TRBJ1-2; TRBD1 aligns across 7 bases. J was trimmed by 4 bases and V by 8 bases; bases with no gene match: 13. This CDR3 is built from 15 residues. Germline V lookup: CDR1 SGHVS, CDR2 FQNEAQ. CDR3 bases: TGTGCCAGCTTAACCGAGGGGGCCGTAAGCTATGGCTACACCTTC. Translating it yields CASLTEGAVSYGYTF.

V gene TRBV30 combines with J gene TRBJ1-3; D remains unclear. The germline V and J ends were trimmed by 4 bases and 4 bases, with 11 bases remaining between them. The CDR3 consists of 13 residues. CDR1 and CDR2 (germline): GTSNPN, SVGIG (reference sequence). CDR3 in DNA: TGTGCCTGGACAAGAGGTGTGGGAAACACCATATATTTT. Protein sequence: CAWTRGVGNTIYF.

CDR3 coding DNA: TGTGCCAGCAGTCCCCGACAGGGAACGGCGGGCGAGCAGTACTTC. Amino acid sequence: CASSPRQGTAGEQYF. The J gene is TRBJ2-7, the V gene TRBV27; TRBD1 aligns across 7 bases. Germline CDR1 MNHEY, CDR2 SMNVEV (reference sequence). With V trimmed by 5 bases and J by 6 bases, 13 bases remained unmatched. The CDR3 contains 15 residues.

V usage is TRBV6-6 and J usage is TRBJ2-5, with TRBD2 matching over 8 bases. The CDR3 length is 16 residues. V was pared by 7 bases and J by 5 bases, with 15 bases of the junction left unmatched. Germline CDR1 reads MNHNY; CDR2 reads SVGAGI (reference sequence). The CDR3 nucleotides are TGTGCCAGCACCCACCCGGGGGCGGGGGGCTCTGAGACCCAGTACTTC. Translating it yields CASTHPGAGGSETQYF.

CDR3 sequence (DNA): TGTGCCTGGAGTGGTCGGGGGAATGGTGGGGGCTACACCTTC. Its translation: CAWSGRGNGGGYTF. This sequence joins TRBV30 and TRBJ1-2; TRBD1 might be the D (5 bases). The CDR3 runs to 14 residues. Trimming pared 1 base from V and 8 bases from J, leaving 17 bases between. The germline CDR1 and CDR2 sequences are GTSNPN and SVGIG (reference sequence). The variable domain in full, with the rest retrieved from reference TRBV30 and TRBJ1-2, is SQTIHQWPATLVQPVGSPLSLECTVEGTSNPNLYWYRQAAGRGLQLLFYSVGIGQISSEVPQNLSASRPQDRQFILSSKKLLLSDSGFYLCAWSGRGNGGGYTFGSGTRLTVV.

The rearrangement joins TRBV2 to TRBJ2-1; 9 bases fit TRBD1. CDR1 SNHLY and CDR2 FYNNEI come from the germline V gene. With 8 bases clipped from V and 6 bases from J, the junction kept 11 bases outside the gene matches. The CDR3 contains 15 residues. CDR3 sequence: CASAEQGAIGNEQFF. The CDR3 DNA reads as TGTGCCAGCGCCGAACAGGGGGCGATTGGCAATGAGCAGTTCTTC. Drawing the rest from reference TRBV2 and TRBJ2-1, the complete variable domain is EPEVTQTPSHQVTQMGQEVILRCVPISNHLYFYWYRQILGQKVEFLVSFYNNEISEKSEIFDDQFSVERPDGSNFTLKIRSTKLEDSAMYFCASAEQGAIGNEQFFGPGTRLTVL.

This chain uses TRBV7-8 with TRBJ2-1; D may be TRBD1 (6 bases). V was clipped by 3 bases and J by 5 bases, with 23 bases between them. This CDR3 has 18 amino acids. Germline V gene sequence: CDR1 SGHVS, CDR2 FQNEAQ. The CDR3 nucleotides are TGTGCCAGCAGCTTCGATACCGGGACAAGGCGACTTAACAATGAGCAGTTCTTC. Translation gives CASSFDTGTRRLNNEQFF.

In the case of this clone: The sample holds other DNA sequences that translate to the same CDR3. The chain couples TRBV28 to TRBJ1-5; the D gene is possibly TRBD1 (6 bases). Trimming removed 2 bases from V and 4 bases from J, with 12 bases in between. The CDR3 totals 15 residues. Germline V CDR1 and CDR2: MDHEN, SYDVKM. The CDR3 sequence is CASSLQGLGNQPQHF. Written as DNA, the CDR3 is TGTGCCAGCAGTTTACAGGGGTTGGGGAATCAGCCCCAGCATTTT. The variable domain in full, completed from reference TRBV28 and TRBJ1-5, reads DVKVTQSSRYLVKRTGEKVFLECVQDMDHENMFWYRQDPGLGLRLIYFSYDVKMKEKGDIPEGYSVSREKKERFSLILESASTNQTSMYLCASSLQGLGNQPQHFGDGTRLSIL.